These 10 T cell receptor beta chains came from one sample sequenced in a study of T cells in Graves' hyperthyroidism and ophthalmopathy. TCR beta CDR3 region amplification was performed from RNA transcripts. The TCR CDR3 first-round RT-PCR relied on the HTBI primer set. Using its own MiXCR run on the multiplex PCR reads, TCRdb lists one record per CDR3 protein. The table lists about 740,000 distinct CDR3 sequences, around 13% of them singletons. Sequencing input: blood. The receptors derive from a young woman with Graves' hyperthyroidism.

The rearrangement links TRBV27 to TRBJ2-2; 8 bases line up with TRBD1. Germline trimming cut 5 bases from V and 7 bases from J; bases unmatched to any gene: 18. There are 18 residues in the CDR3. The V gene's germline CDR1 is MNHEY and CDR2 SMNVEV (reference sequence). For the CDR3, the DNA is TGTGCCAGCAGTACCTGGGACAGGTTTTCGGGTGGTCACGGGGAGCTGTTTTTT. Translated: CASSTWDRFSGGHGELFF.

The rearrangement uses TRBV7-6 and TRBJ2-7; D call uncertain. V was pared by 2 bases and J by 6 bases, with 20 bases between. Germline lookup yields CDR1 SGHVS and CDR2 FNYEAQ. The CDR3 extends over 16 amino acids. The CDR3 spells CASSLNPDKSVGEQYF. The CDR3 bases are TGTGCCAGCAGCTTAAACCCTGACAAGTCTGTTGGCGAGCAGTACTTC.

This clonotype turned up a few times. DNA of the CDR3: TGTGCCAGCAGCTATAGACAGCTAACTCGGAACACTGAAGCTTTCTTT. Its translation is CASSYRQLTRNTEAFF. The V call is TRBV7-2, the J call TRBJ1-1; D perhaps matches TRBD1 (5 bases). V lost 4 bases and J 1 base, leaving 16 bases between the germline ends. Germline V gene lookup returns CDR1 SGHTA and CDR2 FQGNSA. The CDR3 consists of 16 residues.

In the case of this clonotype: A much larger clone sits a single nucleotide away, making a read error possible. V usage is TRBV6-2 or TRBV6-3 and J usage is TRBJ2-7, with 11 bases lining up with TRBD2. The J segment lost 9 bases and the V segment lost 6 bases, leaving 13 bases of the junction unmatched. Germline CDR1 MNHEY, CDR2 SVGEGT. The CDR3 loop spans 15 amino acids. In DNA form, the CDR3 reads TGTGCCAGCAGCATAAGGACTAGCGGGTCCTCAGGGCAGTACTTC. It yields the protein CASSIRTSGSSGQYF.

The rearrangement uses TRBV13 and TRBJ2-7; 9 bases fit TRBD1. The trim removed 3 bases at V and 3 bases at J, leaving 9 bases unmatched. Germline lookup yields CDR1 PRHDT and CDR2 FYEKMQ (reference sequence). This CDR3 is built from 16 residues. The CDR3 spells CASSFSGTGQDYEQYF. The CDR3, as DNA: TGTGCCAGCAGCTTTTCCGGGACAGGGCAAGACTACGAGCAGTACTTC.

The chain links TRBV6-1 to TRBJ1-1; 10 nucleotides line up with TRBD1. The CDR3 sequence is 14 residues long. Trimming removed 4 bases from V and 5 bases from J; junction bases left unmatched: 4. The germline CDR1 and CDR2 sequences are MNHNS and SASEGT. CDR3 DNA sequence: TGTGCCAGCAGTGGGCGGACAGGGGGGACTGAAGCTTTCTTT. Protein sequence: CASSGRTGGTEAFF.

This clonotype showed up just a few times. The chain uses TRBV5-1 and TRBJ2-1; TRBD1 agrees at 10 bases. After removal of 5 bases from V and 5 bases from J, the junction contained 16 bases not matched to a gene. The germline V gene has CDR1 SGHRS and CDR2 YFSETQ. The CDR3 consists of 18 residues. The CDR3 sequence: CASSTSGQGPIIDNEQFF. CDR3 in DNA: TGCGCCAGCAGTACCTCGGGACAGGGGCCCATCATCGACAATGAGCAGTTCTTC.

The rearrangement joins TRBV7-3 to TRBJ2-5; D possibly matches TRBD1 or TRBD2 (5 bases each). The CDR3 has 14 residues. V lost 5 bases to trimming and J lost 5 bases, with 15 bases between them. Looked up from germline, CDR1 is SGHTA and CDR2 is FQGTGA. The CDR3 region is CASSARGQGETQYF. DNA for the CDR3: TGTGCCAGCAGCGCCCGGGGCCAGGGCGAGACCCAGTACTTC.

The chain recombines TRBV7-3 with TRBJ2-5, with D possibly being TRBD1 (5 bases). The length of the CDR3 is 16 residues. Germline V lookup: CDR1 SGHTA, CDR2 FQGTGA. V was trimmed by 0 bases and J by 7 bases, leaving 18 bases between them. The CDR3 DNA reads as TGTGCCAGCAGCTTAACCCCCCCGGCAGGGAAAGGGACCCAGTACTTC. Residues: CASSLTPPAGKGTQYF.

This clonotype was recorded many times. V gene TRBV11-2 combines with J gene TRBJ2-7; TRBD1 might be the D (6 bases). Germline lookup yields CDR1 SGHAT and CDR2 FQNNGV. V dropped 4 bases and J dropped 2 bases, with 18 bases sitting between them. CDR3 size: 16 residues. The CDR3 region is CASSSYRDTFTYEQYF. The CDR3 bases are TGTGCCAGCAGCTCATACCGGGACACCTTTACCTACGAGCAGTACTTC.